Presented here are 12 T cell receptor beta chains from one specimen sequenced in a study of cytotoxic CD8 clonotypes in ibrutinib-treated CLL. TCRdb keeps only in-frame clones here, not all; method: immunoSEQ multiplex PCR. The table lists 160,000 or so clones, roughly 80% of them singletons. The material sequenced was PBMCs, taken after 12 months of ibrutinib treatment. These receptor sequences come from a human donor with chronic lymphocytic leukemia.

The CDR3 loop reads CSVADRGSHEQYF. The CDR3 coding sequence is TGCAGCGTTGCTGACCGGGGTTCCCACGAGCAGTACTTC. V gene TRBV29-1 combines with J gene TRBJ2-7; D is perhaps TRBD2 (5 bases). This CDR3 contains 13 residues. The V end was cut by 4 bases, the J end by 5 bases, with 15 bases between. Looked up from germline, CDR1 is SQVTM and CDR2 is ANQGSEA.

The chain has TRBV10-2 and TRBJ2-5, with D uncertain. Trimming shortened V by 4 bases and J by 1 base, and 4 bases separated the two germline ends. CDR3 size: 12 residues. Germline values: CDR1 WSHSY, CDR2 SAAADI. The CDR3 nucleotides read TGCGCCAGCAGTGGGATCCAAGAGACCCAGTACTTC. Protein: CASSGIQETQYF.

J is TRBJ1-2 and V is TRBV7-6; 7 nucleotides agree with TRBD1. The CDR3 extends over 14 amino acids. Per the germline V gene, CDR1 is SGHVS and CDR2 is FNYEAQ. J was trimmed by 4 bases and V by 1 base; bases with no gene match: 3. This CDR3 reads CASSLEGAGYGYTF. The DNA of the CDR3 is TGTGCCAGCAGCTTAGAGGGGGCAGGCTATGGCTACACCTTC.

The CDR3 loop is CASSLSAENYGYTF. The DNA for the CDR3 is TGTGCCAGCAGTTTATCGGCAGAGAACTATGGCTACACCTTC. This chain uses TRBV28 with TRBJ1-2; no clear D gene. V was cut by 1 base and J by 2 bases, with 8 bases left in between. The CDR3 spans 14 residues. Germline V gene data show CDR1 as MDHEN and CDR2 as SYDVKM.

The rearrangement uses TRBV7-2 and TRBJ1-1; TRBD1 might be the D (6 bases). The CDR3 totals 15 residues. Germline CDR1 SGHTA, CDR2 FQGNSA. The ends were cut back, 5 bases at V and 0 bases at J, with 13 bases in the middle. Here the CDR3 reads CASSLHGTLNTEAFF. In DNA form, the CDR3 reads TGTGCCAGCAGCCTCCACGGGACACTGAACACTGAAGCTTTCTTT.

V usage is TRBV30 and J usage is TRBJ1-5; a possible D gene is TRBD1 (6 bases). This CDR3 comprises 13 residues. The germline gives CDR1 GTSNPN, CDR2 SVGIG (reference sequence). Trimming pared 1 base from V and 3 bases from J, leaving 7 bases between. CDR3: CAWSAGDNQPQHF. The CDR3 DNA sequence: TGTGCCTGGAGTGCAGGGGACAATCAGCCCCAGCATTTT. The full variable domain, in which reference TRBV30 and TRBJ1-5 provide the parts outside the CDR3, is SQTIHQWPATLVQPVGSPLSLECTVEGTSNPNLYWYRQAAGRGLQLLFYSVGIGQISSEVPQNLSASRPQDRQFILSSKKLLLSDSGFYLCAWSAGDNQPQHFGDGTRLSIL.

J is TRBJ1-5 and V is TRBV20-1, with unresolved D. V was trimmed by 6 bases and J by 9 bases, leaving 9 bases between them. CDR3 size: 10 residues. Germline CDR1 is DFQATT and CDR2 is SNEGSKA (reference sequence). Here the CDR3 reads CSAQIGPQHF. The CDR3 bases are TGCAGTGCCCAGATAGGGCCCCAGCATTTT.

The chain is built from TRBV28 and TRBJ2-5; possibly TRBD1 for D (5 bases). Per the germline V gene, CDR1 is MDHEN and CDR2 is SYDVKM. The CDR3 has 15 amino acids. Trimming left V 3 bases short and J 2 bases short, with 13 bases between. The CDR3 here is CASSFRRQGQETQYF. The CDR3 coding sequence is TGTGCCAGCAGTTTCCGCCGGCAGGGTCAAGAGACCCAGTACTTC.

The J gene is TRBJ2-3, the V gene TRBV7-3; D call uncertain. Per germline, CDR1 SGHTA and CDR2 FQGTGA. Trimming took 7 bases from V and 0 from J, leaving 8 bases between them. This CDR3 has 13 residues. CDR3 DNA: TGTGCCAGCACCAGCCCTAGCACAGATACGCAGTATTTT. It encodes CASTSPSTDTQYF.

This chain connects TRBV18 to TRBJ2-1; D is perhaps TRBD1 (5 bases). This CDR3 spans 14 amino acids. Germline-derived CDR1 and CDR2 are KGHSH and LQKENI. Trimming left V 4 bases short and J 5 bases short, with 12 bases between. The chain's CDR3 is CASSLDSSDNEQFF. CDR3 bases: TGTGCCAGCTCACTCGACAGTTCTGACAATGAGCAGTTCTTC.

The V call is TRBV5-3, the J call TRBJ1-1; D is unresolved. TRBV5-3 is sorted into the ORF group, with uncertain function. The CDR3 has 14 amino acids. V lost 0 bases to trimming and J lost 3 bases, with 9 bases between them. The CDR3 bases are TGTGCCAGAAGCTTGGCGGGCGGCCACACTGAAGCTTTCTTT. Amino acid sequence: CARSLAGGHTEAFF.

A remark on this clone: Other DNA sequences in this specimen translate into the identical CDR3. V usage is TRBV14 and J usage is TRBJ2-2, with no clear D. V lost 0 bases to trimming and J lost 1 base, with 6 bases between them. The CDR3 length is 15 residues. Germline CDR1 reads SGHDN; CDR2 reads FVKESK. The CDR3 sequence: CASSQELGNTGELFF. In DNA form, the CDR3 reads TGTGCCAGCAGCCAAGAACTGGGGAACACCGGGGAGCTGTTTTTT.